This TCR beta chain was sequenced for a study of T cell responses to AZD1222 COVID-19 vaccine. Findings of the study overall: The study sampled repertoires only after the peak T cell response. Donors in the cohort were predominantly white British and more often female, and clonal diversity was possibly underestimated.

Trimming removed 4 bases from V and 8 bases from J, with 12 bases in between. The CDR3 extends over 13 amino acids. Germline CDR1 is MDHEN and CDR2 is SYDVKM. On this clone: Antigen specificity is unknown.

Assay: immunoSEQ multiplex PCR; the TCRdb copy retains only in-frame clones and omits some. The sample has approximately 100,000 clones; roughly 85% are singletons. The chain carries TRBV28 and TRBJ1-5; the D gene is possibly TRBD1 (5 bases). This receptor was taken from an adult who received the AZD1222 COVID-19 vaccine. Sample: peripheral blood, taken 28 days after the second AZD1222 dose. CDR3 in amino acids: CASSSGAIKPQHF. CDR3 bases: TGTGCCAGCAGTTCCGGGGCAATCAAGCCCCAGCATTTT. The full variable domain, its missing parts supplied by reference TRBV28 and TRBJ1-5, is DVKVTQSSRYLVKRTGEKVFLECVQDMDHENMFWYRQDPGLGLRLIYFSYDVKMKEKGDIPEGYSVSREKKERFSLILESASTNQTSMYLCASSSGAIKPQHFGDGTRLSIL.